These 6 T cell receptor beta chains originate from one sample sequenced in a study of OX40 agonist ivuxolimab in advanced cancers. Sequencing was performed with immunoSEQ multiplex PCR; in TCRdb, only in-frame clones are kept and a portion is missing. The profile shows around 40,000 clones, around four fifths of them singletons. Here the sequenced sample was CD4+ or CD8+ T cells sorted from blood, taken in a trial of the OX40 agonist ivuxolimab. Receptors originate from an adult with an advanced solid tumor such as melanoma, head and neck, liver or kidney cancer.

In regard to this clone: Other DNA sequences in the sample encode the same CDR3. J is TRBJ2-5 and V is TRBV5-4; no definite D call. CDR1 and CDR2 from the germline V gene are SGHNT and YYREEE (reference sequence). This CDR3 is 13 amino acids long. V dropped 4 bases and J dropped 1 base, with 8 bases sitting between them. CDR3 in amino acids: CASSPTSQETQYF. The CDR3 nucleotides read TGTGCCAGCAGCCCCACGAGCCAAGAGACCCAGTACTTC.

The chain couples TRBV11-2 to TRBJ2-1; D is possibly TRBD1 (6 bases). The germline V gene has CDR1 SGHAT and CDR2 FQNNGV. The CDR3 is 15 amino acids. Between the trimmed V and J ends, which lost 4 bases and 1 base, there was a span of 11 bases. CDR3 sequence: CASSYYRESYNEQFF. CDR3 sequence (DNA): TGTGCCAGCAGCTATTACAGGGAATCCTACAATGAGCAGTTCTTC.

This clone was recorded once. This sequence joins TRBV18 and TRBJ1-2; 8 bases agree with TRBD1. The CDR3 runs to 15 residues. V shed 6 bases and J 4 bases; nucleotides not matched to a gene: 10. Germline CDR1 and CDR2: KGHSH and LQKENI. CDR3 bases: TGTGCCAGCTCCTTAGACAGGGGATCGGGCTATGGCTACACCTTC. Its protein product is CASSLDRGSGYGYTF.

The chain is built from TRBV2 and TRBJ2-1, with a weak D call TRBD2 (6 bases). Trimming took off 6 bases at V and 5 bases at J, with 11 bases between the two ends. Germline values: CDR1 SNHLY, CDR2 FYNNEI. This CDR3 has 13 amino acids. CDR3 sequence (DNA): TGTGCCAGCAGCCCGGGACTCAACAATGAGCAGTTCTTC. Translated, it gives CASSPGLNNEQFF.

This clone came up once. The chain employs TRBV10-3 and TRBJ1-2, with 7 bases aligning to TRBD1. Germline CDR1 and CDR2: ENHRY and SYGVKD. With V trimmed by 2 bases and J by 8 bases, 2 bases remained unmatched. The CDR3 is 12 amino acids. For the CDR3, the DNA is TGTGCCATCAGTGAGCAGGGGGAAGGCTACACCTTC. It encodes CAISEQGEGYTF.

This clone has a single count. The gene calls are TRBV5-1 and TRBJ2-3, with D unclear. Trimming pared 5 bases from V and 2 bases from J, leaving 15 bases between. This CDR3 has 15 residues. Germline-derived CDR1 and CDR2 are SGHRS and YFSETQ. For the CDR3, the DNA is TGCGCCAGCAGTACCAGCGAAGCTATCACAGATACGCAGTATTTT. It specifies CASSTSEAITDTQYF. Together with reference TRBV5-1 and TRBJ2-3, the CDR3 gives the full variable domain: KAGVTQTPRYLIKTRGQQVTLSCSPISGHRSVSWYQQTPGQGLQFLFEYFSETQRNKGNFPGRFSGRQFSNSRSEMNVSTLELGDSALYLCASSTSEAITDTQYFGPGTRLTVL.